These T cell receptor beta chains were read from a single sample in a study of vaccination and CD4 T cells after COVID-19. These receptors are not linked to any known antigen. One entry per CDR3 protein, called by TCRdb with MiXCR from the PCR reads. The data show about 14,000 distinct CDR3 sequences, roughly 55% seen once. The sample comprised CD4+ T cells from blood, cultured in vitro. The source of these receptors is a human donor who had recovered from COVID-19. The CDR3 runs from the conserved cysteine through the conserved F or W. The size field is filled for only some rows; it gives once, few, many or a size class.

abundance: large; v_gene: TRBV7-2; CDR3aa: CASSPFGVTYEQYF
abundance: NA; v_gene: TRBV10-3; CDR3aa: CAKSPGQGSEQFF
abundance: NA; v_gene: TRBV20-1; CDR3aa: CSAPIQGYEQYF
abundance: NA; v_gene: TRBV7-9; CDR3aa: CASSRTASYEQYF
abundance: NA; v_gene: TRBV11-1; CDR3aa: CASSLGSHFYHRGGPGTDTQYF
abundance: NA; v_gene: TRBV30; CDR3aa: CAWTDRIDSPLHF
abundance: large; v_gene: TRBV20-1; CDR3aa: CSARKDSDSNQPQHF
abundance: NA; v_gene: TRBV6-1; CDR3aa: CASSEVFRGDLSYEQYF
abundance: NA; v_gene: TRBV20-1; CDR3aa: CSARLESGLSVF
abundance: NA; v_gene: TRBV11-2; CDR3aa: CASSPPHLTDTQYF
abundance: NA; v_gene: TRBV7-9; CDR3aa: CASAKGEGYTF
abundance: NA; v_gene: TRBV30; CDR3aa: CAWRARLNQPQHF
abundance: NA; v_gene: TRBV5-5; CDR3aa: CASTRVWGTDTQYF
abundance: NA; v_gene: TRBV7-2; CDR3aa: CASSLEGRRDSPLHF
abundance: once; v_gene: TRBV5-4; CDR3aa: CASSPAGGKTETQYF
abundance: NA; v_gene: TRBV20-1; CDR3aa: CSARTGTSGYNEQFF
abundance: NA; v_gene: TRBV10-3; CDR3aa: CAISDKGISTDTQYF
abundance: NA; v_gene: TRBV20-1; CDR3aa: CSANREQETQYF
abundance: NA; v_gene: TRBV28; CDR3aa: CASMLMGLAGAEAFF
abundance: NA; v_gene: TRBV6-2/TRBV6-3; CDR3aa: CASSYPTSSGTRTDTQYF
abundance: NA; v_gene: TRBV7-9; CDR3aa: CASSLGSSMNTEAFF
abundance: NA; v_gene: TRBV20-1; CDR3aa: CSARLQVRSSYNEQFF
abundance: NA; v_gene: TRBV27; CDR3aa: CASRRSGGGGVDTQYF
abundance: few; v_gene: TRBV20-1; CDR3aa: CSAREGAGEKLFF
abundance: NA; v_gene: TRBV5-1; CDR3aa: CASSLTGGSGETQYF
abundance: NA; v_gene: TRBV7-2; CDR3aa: CASSQGTGGSYNSPLHF
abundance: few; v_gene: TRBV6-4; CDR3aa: CASSERETDTQYF
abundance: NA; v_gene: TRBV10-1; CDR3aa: CASSDTKTQYF
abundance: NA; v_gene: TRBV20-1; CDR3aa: CSARDEGLKNQPQHF